These 12 T cell receptor beta chains originate from one sample sequenced in a study of T-cell reconstitution after alpha-beta-depleted transplantation in children. Molecular barcoding with unique molecular identifiers was used for the TCRbeta library. MiXCR was run by TCRdb on the PCR reads, yielding one entry per CDR3 protein. The sample holds roughly 200,000 distinct CDR3 sequences, roughly a tenth seen once. Source: PBMCs, taken before TCRalphabeta/CD19-depleted stem cell transplant. The source of these receptors is a child younger than two with acute myeloid leukemia, due to receive a stem cell transplant.

In this sample, this clonotype turned up many times. This sequence joins TRBV10-3 and TRBJ2-3; possibly TRBD2 for D (6 bases). Germline V CDR1 and CDR2: ENHRY, SYGVKD. The CDR3 extends over 16 amino acids. Deletions cut 0 bases from V and 1 base from J, with 11 bases between. The CDR3 nucleotides are TGTGCCATCAGTGAGTCGAGGAGGGTCCGCACAGATACGCAGTATTTT. This sequence encodes CAISESRRVRTDTQYF.

This clonotype has ten or more counts. J is TRBJ2-3 and V is TRBV4-1; D possibly corresponds to TRBD2 (5 bases). V gave up 8 bases and J gave up 6 bases, with 6 bases separating them. The CDR3 has 10 residues. Germline V gene sequence: CDR1 MGHRA, CDR2 YSYEKL. The CDR3 loop reads CASGLDTQYF. Here the CDR3 DNA reads TGCGCCAGCGGACTTGATACGCAGTATTTT.

This clonotype was recorded at least ten times. The chain employs TRBV5-1 and TRBJ2-1; D might be TRBD1 (5 bases). CDR1 is SGHRS and CDR2 is YFSETQ in the germline V gene. Trimming shortened V by 0 bases and J by 8 bases, and 15 bases separated the two germline ends. This CDR3 has 15 residues. CDR3 residues: CASSLALGQGYEQFF. The CDR3 bases are TGCGCCAGCAGCTTGGCCCTTGGCCAGGGCTATGAGCAGTTCTTC.

The sample holds a few counts of this clonotype. V usage is TRBV3-1 and J usage is TRBJ1-1; TRBD1 matches at 7 bases. V was pared by 6 bases and J by 1 base, with 8 bases of the junction left unmatched. CDR3 length: 15 amino acids. The germline V gene encodes CDR1 LGHDT and CDR2 YNNKEL (reference sequence). The CDR3 DNA reads as TGTGCCAGCAGGCACAGACAGGGCAAGAACACTGAAGCTTTCTTT. Translation gives CASRHRQGKNTEAFF.

This clonotype was counted at least ten times. The chain employs TRBV18 and TRBJ2-5, with D possibly matching TRBD2 (6 bases). The germline V gene encodes CDR1 KGHSH and CDR2 LQKENI. CDR3 length equals 14 residues. V lost 0 bases to trimming and J lost 5 bases, with 10 bases between them. CDR3 region: CASSPPYSGETQYF. DNA of the CDR3: TGTGCCAGCTCACCACCTTACAGCGGGGAGACCCAGTACTTC.

This clonotype was recorded many times. This chain joins TRBV20-1 and TRBJ1-4; the D gene is possibly TRBD1 (5 bases). This CDR3 is built from 13 residues. Germline CDR1 is DFQATT and CDR2 is SNEGSKA (reference sequence). V lost 6 bases and J lost 8, with 16 bases in between. The CDR3 is CSARDPRDEKLFF. CDR3 in DNA: TGCAGTGCCAGGGACCCAAGAGACGAAAAACTGTTTTTT.

This clonotype was counted ten times or more. The J gene is TRBJ2-7, the V gene TRBV28, with TRBD1 identical over 8 bases. The germline V gene encodes CDR1 MDHEN and CDR2 SYDVKM. J lost 2 bases, V lost 7 bases, and 10 bases had no gene match. CDR3 length: 15 residues. The CDR3 reads CASINSDRATYEQYF. The CDR3 DNA reads TGTGCCAGCATCAACTCGGACAGGGCCACCTACGAGCAGTACTTC.

The sample holds many counts of this clonotype. J is TRBJ2-7 and V is TRBV5-1; 9 bases fit TRBD2. CDR1 SGHRS and CDR2 YFSETQ come from the germline V gene. The CDR3 runs 15 residues. The V segment lost 2 bases and the J segment 5 bases; nucleotides outside the gene matches: 8. CDR3 loop: CASSLALAGTNEQYF. CDR3 DNA: TGCGCCAGCAGCTTAGCCCTAGCGGGAACAAACGAGCAGTACTTC.

This clonotype was seen at least ten times. CDR3 region: CASSQAGGVYEQYF. CDR3 DNA: TGTGCCAGCAGCCAGGCCGGGGGAGTCTACGAGCAGTACTTC. The chain is built from TRBV7-9 and TRBJ2-7; a possible D gene is TRBD2 (6 bases). V was shortened by 5 bases and J by 3 bases, with 14 bases between the two germline ends. Germline V lookup: CDR1 SEHNR, CDR2 FQNEAQ (reference sequence). The CDR3 contains 14 residues.

This clonotype showed up many times. V is TRBV2 and J is TRBJ2-1; maybe TRBD1 (6 bases). The V gene lost 3 bases and the J gene lost 1 base, with 10 bases spanning the gap. Germline values: CDR1 SNHLY, CDR2 FYNNEI. This CDR3 region has 15 residues. CDR3 nucleotide sequence: TGTGCCAGCAGTGAGACAGGAATTTCCTACAATGAGCAGTTCTTC. Its translation is CASSETGISYNEQFF.

This clonotype was found once. The rearrangement joins TRBV5-5 to TRBJ2-5, with D possibly matching TRBD2 (6 bases). The CDR3 is made up of 16 amino acids. From germline, CDR1 is SGHKS and CDR2 YYEKEE (reference sequence). Between the trimmed V and J ends, which lost 1 base and 2 bases, there was a span of 15 bases. Written as DNA, the CDR3 is TGTGCCAGCAGCTTGCACCCCTCGGGGACTCAAGAGACCCAGTACTTC. Translation: CASSLHPSGTQETQYF. The full variable domain, rest sourced from reference TRBV5-5 and TRBJ2-5, is DAGVTQSPTHLIKTRGQQVTLRCSPISGHKSVSWYQQVLGQGPQFIFQYYEKEERGRGNFPDRFSARQFPNYSSELNVNALLLGDSALYLCASSLHPSGTQETQYFGPGTRLLVL.

There are many counts of this clonotype. The chain carries TRBV7-2 and TRBJ2-7, with 14 bases lining up with TRBD2. Per germline, CDR1 SGHTA and CDR2 FQGNSA. This CDR3 comprises 16 residues. J lost 2 bases, V lost 6 bases, and 6 bases had no gene match. CDR3 bases: TGTGCCAGCAGAAGGACTAGCGGGAGGTCTACCTACGAGCAGTACTTC. This encodes CASRRTSGRSTYEQYF.